The clone carrying this T cell receptor beta chain was detected only a few times. The CDR3 sequence is 18 residues long. Trimming cost V 0 bases and J 3 bases, with 18 bases left between them. Germline V gene data show CDR1 as LGHDT and CDR2 as YNNKEL (reference sequence). TCRdb reprocessed the PCR reads using MiXCR. The table records about 64,000 clones, about 4% of them present only once. This entry is derived from a study of metastatic and nonmetastatic thyroid tumors. At the level of the study: Comparison of repertoires was carried out across blood and tumor or nodule tissue from malignant and benign thyroid patients.

No patient had received any treatment before thyroid surgery. Sample: blood. This sequence was found in a female donor with papillary thyroid cancer or a benign thyroid nodule (not recorded which). Some clones in this sample may be carry-over from other donors' samples. J is TRBJ2-4 and V is TRBV3-1; a possible D gene is TRBD2 (6 bases). CDR3: CASSQDQAFRLDKNIQYF. CDR3 nucleotides: TGTGCCAGCAGCCAAGACCAGGCCTTCCGACTAGACAAAAACATTCAGTACTTC.